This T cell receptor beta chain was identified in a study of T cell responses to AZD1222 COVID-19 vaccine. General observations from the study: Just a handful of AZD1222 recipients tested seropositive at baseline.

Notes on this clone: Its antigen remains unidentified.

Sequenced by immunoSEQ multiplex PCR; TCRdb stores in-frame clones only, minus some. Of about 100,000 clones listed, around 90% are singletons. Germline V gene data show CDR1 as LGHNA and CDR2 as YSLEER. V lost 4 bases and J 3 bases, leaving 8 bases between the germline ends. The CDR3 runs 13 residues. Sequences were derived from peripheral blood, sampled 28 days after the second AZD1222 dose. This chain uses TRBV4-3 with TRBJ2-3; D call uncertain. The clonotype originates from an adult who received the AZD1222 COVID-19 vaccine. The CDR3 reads CASSPPGTDTQYF. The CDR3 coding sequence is TGCGCCAGCAGCCCCCCTGGTACAGATACGCAGTATTTT.